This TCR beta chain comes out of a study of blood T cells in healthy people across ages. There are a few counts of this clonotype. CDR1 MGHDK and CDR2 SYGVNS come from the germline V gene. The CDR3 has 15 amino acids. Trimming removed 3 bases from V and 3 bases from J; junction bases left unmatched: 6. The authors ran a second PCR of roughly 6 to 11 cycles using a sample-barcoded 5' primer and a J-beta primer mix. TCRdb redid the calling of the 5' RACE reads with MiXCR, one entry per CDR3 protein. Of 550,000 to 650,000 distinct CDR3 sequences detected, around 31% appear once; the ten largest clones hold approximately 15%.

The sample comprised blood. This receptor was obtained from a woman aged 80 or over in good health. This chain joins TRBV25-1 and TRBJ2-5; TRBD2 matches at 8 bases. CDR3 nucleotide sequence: TGTGCCAGCAGTGACGCCGGGGGGGCGAAAGAGACCCAGTACTTC. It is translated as CASSDAGGAKETQYF.